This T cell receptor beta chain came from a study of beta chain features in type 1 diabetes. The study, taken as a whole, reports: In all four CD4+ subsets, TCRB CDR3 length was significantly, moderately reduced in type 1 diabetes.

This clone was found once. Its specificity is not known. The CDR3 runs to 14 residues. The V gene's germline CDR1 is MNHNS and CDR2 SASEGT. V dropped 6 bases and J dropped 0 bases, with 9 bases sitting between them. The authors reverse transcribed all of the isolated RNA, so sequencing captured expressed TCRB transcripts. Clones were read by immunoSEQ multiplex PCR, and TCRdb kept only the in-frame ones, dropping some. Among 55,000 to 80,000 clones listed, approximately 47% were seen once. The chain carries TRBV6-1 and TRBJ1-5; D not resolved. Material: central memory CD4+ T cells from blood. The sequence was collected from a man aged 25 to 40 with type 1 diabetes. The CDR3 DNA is TGTGCCAGCAGCCGGGAGTTTAGCAATCAGCCCCAGCATTTT. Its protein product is CASSREFSNQPQHF.